This T cell receptor beta chain was profiled in a study of blood T cell repertoires in COVID-19. Study information: The United States, Italy and Spain supplied acute and convalescent COVID-19 samples. The cDNA or gDNA used as material had been derived from T cells, B-cell-depleted T cells, or PBMCs.

Germline CDR1 is KGHSH and CDR2 is LQKENI. The CDR3 covers 14 residues. V lost 5 bases and J lost 3; bases outside the gene matches: 3. In the original workflow: Reference gene primer amplification in the assay estimated nucleated cell counts. Here immunoSEQ multiplex PCR was the method, and the copy in TCRdb shows in-frame clones only, minus some. The V and J calls and clone size were taken over from that table, and D and trimming were inferred from the DNA. The profile covers 45,000 to 60,000 clones, with around 87% appearing a single time and around 7.4% taken by the ten largest. The receptor was derived from a human donor with active COVID-19. The donor label of this sample is uncertain. Sequencing was carried out using peripheral blood. The chain combines TRBV18 with TRBJ1-4; 7 nucleotides align to TRBD1. DNA of the CDR3: TGTGCCAGCTCATTGGGGACAGCTAATGAAAAACTGTTTTTT. Amino acid sequence: CASSLGTANEKLFF.